This T cell receptor beta chain stems from a study of T cell repertoires in cytomegalovirus infection. Study overall: Both a matching HLA type and CMV infection were indicated by public TCR beta signatures. Overall study results and limits: HLA-C-restricted, CMV-specific TCR beta clonotypes were dominant ex vivo. There were carriers of CMV plus the relevant HLA, and cumulative public TCR beta family frequency identified them.

One entry per CDR3 protein results from TCRdb running MiXCR on the reads. The data contain more than 400,000 distinct CDR3 sequences, approximately 26% of them singletons. There are 13 residues in the CDR3. Germline-derived CDR1 and CDR2 are MNHEY and SVGEGT. V was trimmed by 0 bases and J by 7 bases, leaving 6 bases between them. Worth noting for this clonotype: The antigen is not known.

The sequence derives from a human donor in good health (CMV status not recorded). Some clones in this sample may be carry-over from other donors' samples. The chain links TRBV6-2 or TRBV6-3 to TRBJ2-2; no clear D. The sequenced sample was PBMCs. For the CDR3, the DNA is TGTGCCAGCAGTTACTCCAGAATCGGGGAGCTGTTTTTT. Its translation is CASSYSRIGELFF.